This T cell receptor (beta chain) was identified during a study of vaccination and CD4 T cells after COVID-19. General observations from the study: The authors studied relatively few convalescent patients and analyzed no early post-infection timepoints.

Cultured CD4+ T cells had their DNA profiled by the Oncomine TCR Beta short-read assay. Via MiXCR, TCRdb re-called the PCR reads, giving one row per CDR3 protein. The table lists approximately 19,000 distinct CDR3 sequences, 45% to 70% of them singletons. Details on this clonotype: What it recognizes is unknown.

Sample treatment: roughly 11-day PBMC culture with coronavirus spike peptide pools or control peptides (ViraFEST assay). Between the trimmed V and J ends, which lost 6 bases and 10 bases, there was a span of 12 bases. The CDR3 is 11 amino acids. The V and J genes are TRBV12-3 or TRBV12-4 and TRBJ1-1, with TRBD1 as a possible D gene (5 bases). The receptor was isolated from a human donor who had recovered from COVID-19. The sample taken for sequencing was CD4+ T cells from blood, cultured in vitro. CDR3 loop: CASSLQGAAFF. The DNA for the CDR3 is TGTGCCAGCAGCCTCCAGGGTGCAGCTTTCTTT.